These 25 T cell receptor beta chains came from one sample sequenced in a study of T cell changes during pregnancy in multiple sclerosis. Profiled with immunoSEQ multiplex PCR; TCRdb holds only in-frame clones, not every one. The sample contains around 63,000 clones, roughly nine tenths of which appear only once. Sequences were derived from peripheral blood, sampled in the third trimester of pregnancy. The receptors come from a female donor in good health, enrolled as a control in a pregnancy study.

The gene calls are TRBV7-2 and TRBJ2-1; D remains unclear. V lost 1 base and J lost 6, with 7 bases in between. Germline V gene data show CDR1 as SGHTA and CDR2 as FQGNSA. This CDR3 has 13 residues. CDR3 in amino acids: CASSLGAPNEQFF. The DNA of the CDR3 is TGTGCCAGCAGCTTAGGAGCTCCCAATGAGCAGTTCTTC.

V usage is TRBV28 and J usage is TRBJ2-7; possibly TRBD2 for D (6 bases). V lost 7 bases and J lost 5, with 9 bases in between. The germline CDR1 and CDR2 sequences are MDHEN and SYDVKM. The CDR3 is made up of 11 amino acids. For the CDR3, the DNA is TGTGCCAGCAAGGAGGGTAACGAGCAGTACTTC. This sequence encodes CASKEGNEQYF.

This clone was counted a single time. J is TRBJ2-1 and V is TRBV29-1; a weak D match, TRBD2 (7 bases). Germline assignment: CDR1 SQVTM and CDR2 ANQGSEA. Trimming stripped 6 bases from V and 0 bases from J, with 15 bases between. CDR3 length: 15 amino acids. The CDR3 sequence is CSVGGQRNSYNEQFF. The CDR3 bases are TGCAGCGTGGGGGGGCAGCGGAACTCCTACAATGAGCAGTTCTTC.

The gene calls are TRBV12-5 and TRBJ2-3; D gene unclear. CDR3 length: 14 amino acids. Germline V gene sequence: CDR1 LGHNT, CDR2 FRNRAP. Trimming shortened V by 4 bases and J by 3 bases, and 11 bases separated the two germline ends. The CDR3 nucleotides are TGTGCTAGTGGTTCCCCCGACTTTACAGATACGCAGTATTTT. The encoded protein is CASGSPDFTDTQYF.

The V gene is TRBV5-1, the J gene TRBJ2-5, with 11 bases matching TRBD2. The tail of the sequence fits TRBJ2-7 better, so the J call may be wrong. The germline CDR1 and CDR2 sequences are SGHRS and YFSETQ. This CDR3 is 14 amino acids long. The CDR3 region has the DNA TGCGCCAGCAGCTTGACTAGCGGGAGTAACGAGCAGTACTTC. Translated: CASSLTSGSNEQYF.

This chain links TRBV28 with TRBJ1-4, with D perhaps TRBD1 (5 bases). Trimming pared 5 bases from V and 2 bases from J, leaving 9 bases between. The CDR3 consists of 14 residues. Germline V gives CDR1 MDHEN, CDR2 SYDVKM. The CDR3 coding sequence is TGTGCCAGCAGTACAAGACAGACTAATGAAAAACTGTTTTTT. As protein: CASSTRQTNEKLFF.

The chain links TRBV11-2 to TRBJ2-7, with 14 bases matching TRBD2. This CDR3 spans 18 amino acids. Germline CDR1 and CDR2: SGHAT and FQNNGV. V was clipped by 4 bases and J by 5 bases; unmatched bases: 13. For the CDR3, the DNA is TGTGCCAGCAGCTACGCTCAACCGGGACTAGCGGGAGTAAACGAGCAGTACTTC. This sequence encodes CASSYAQPGLAGVNEQYF.

V is TRBV7-3 and J is TRBJ1-2; D is undetermined. The germline CDR1 and CDR2 sequences are SGHTA and FQGTGA. The CDR3 covers 13 residues. Trimming removed 6 bases from V and 6 bases from J, with 14 bases in between. The CDR3 sequence is CASRSPERNGYTF. The CDR3 nucleotides read TGTGCCAGCAGATCCCCGGAGAGGAATGGCTACACCTTC.

The V and J genes are TRBV9 and TRBJ2-5, with 9 nucleotides matching TRBD1. The CDR3 totals 13 residues. Germline CDR1 SGDLS, CDR2 YYNGEE. The V segment lost 5 bases and the J segment 5 bases; nucleotides outside the gene matches: 4. DNA of the CDR3: TGTGCCAGCAGGGGGACAGGGAGCGAGACCCAGTACTTC. Amino acids: CASRGTGSETQYF. Looking up the rest from reference TRBV9 and TRBJ2-5 gives the full variable domain: DSGVTQTPKHLITATGQRVTLRCSPRSGDLSVYWYQQSLDQGLQFLIQYYNGEERAKGNILERFSAQQFPDLHSELNLSSLELGDSALYFCASRGTGSETQYFGPGTRLLVL.

This chain joins TRBV10-3 and TRBJ1-1; D is ambiguous. The V end lost 3 bases, the J end lost 6 bases, and 14 bases lay between the germline ends. Germline V gene sequence: CDR1 ENHRY, CDR2 SYGVKD. The length of the CDR3 is 14 residues. The CDR3 region is CAISDEIKRAEAFF. The CDR3 bases are TGTGCCATCAGTGATGAGATTAAGAGAGCTGAAGCTTTCTTT.

The chain couples TRBV7-2 to TRBJ2-5; possible D gene TRBD2, 7 bases. Per germline, CDR1 SGHTA and CDR2 FQGNSA. CDR3 length: 14 residues. V was cut by 3 bases and J by 6 bases, with 14 bases left in between. CDR3 nucleotide sequence: TGTGCCAGCAGCTTGGGCGGGGGACAAAAGACCCAGTACTTC. Its protein product is CASSLGGGQKTQYF.

This chain's CDR3 is CASSLESVSGGARGEQFF. The DNA for the CDR3 is TGCGCCAGCAGCTTGGAGTCAGTATCCGGGGGGGCACGGGGTGAGCAGTTCTTC. The V gene is TRBV5-1, the J gene TRBJ2-1; 8 bases map to TRBD2. This CDR3 comprises 18 residues. Per the germline V gene, CDR1 is SGHRS and CDR2 is YFSETQ. The ends lost 0 bases at V and 9 bases at J; junction bases unmatched: 17.

The rearrangement joins TRBV7-2 to TRBJ2-1; D gene unclear. Trimming shortened V by 1 base and J by 9 bases, and 4 bases separated the two germline ends. This CDR3 spans 11 amino acids. CDR1 is SGHTA and CDR2 is FQGNSA in the germline V gene. The CDR3 region is CASSLVAEQFF. The CDR3 nucleotides read TGTGCCAGCAGCTTAGTGGCTGAGCAGTTCTTC.

The chain recombines TRBV28 with TRBJ1-3; TRBD1 matches 9 bases. Germline assignment: CDR1 MDHEN and CDR2 SYDVKM. This CDR3 is built from 19 residues. The junction had 15 bases not matched to a gene; V was cut back by 6 bases and J by 0 bases. The CDR3 is CASRDRTGTGFNSGNTIYF. CDR3 bases: TGTGCCAGCAGAGACCGAACCGGGACAGGGTTCAACTCTGGAAACACCATATATTTT. The variable domain in full, with the rest retrieved from reference TRBV28 and TRBJ1-3, is DVKVTQSSRYLVKRTGEKVFLECVQDMDHENMFWYRQDPGLGLRLIYFSYDVKMKEKGDIPEGYSVSREKKERFSLILESASTNQTSMYLCASRDRTGTGFNSGNTIYFGEGSWLTVV.

CDR3 DNA: TGTGCCAGCAGTTCCGTTGCAGTGCGCAATCAGCCCCAGCATTTT. Translation gives CASSSVAVRNQPQHF. J is TRBJ1-5 and V is TRBV28; D not certain. This CDR3 region has 15 residues. Germline V gene lookup returns CDR1 MDHEN and CDR2 SYDVKM. Trimming pared 4 bases from V and 2 bases from J, leaving 12 bases between.

A single count supports this clone. The chain carries TRBV28 and TRBJ2-7, with D tentatively TRBD1 (6 bases). The CDR3 has 16 amino acids. The V and J ends lost 6 bases and 4 bases respectively, with 22 bases between them. Per the germline V gene, CDR1 is MDHEN and CDR2 is SYDVKM. The CDR3 nucleotides are TGTGCCAGCAGCCTGACAGGTTCCCTTGTTTTTTACGAGCAGTACTTC. Translating it yields CASSLTGSLVFYEQYF.

The rearrangement uses TRBV27 and TRBJ2-5; D uncertain. Looked up from germline, CDR1 is MNHEY and CDR2 is SMNVEV (reference sequence). The CDR3 loop spans 12 amino acids. The ends were cut back, 5 bases at V and 4 bases at J, with 8 bases in the middle. CDR3 amino acids: CASSHPGETQYF. The CDR3 bases are TGTGCCAGCAGTCACCCGGGAGAGACCCAGTACTTC.

As regards this clone: At one end the junction does not follow the germline gene, possibly because of a read error. The chain employs TRBV4-2 and TRBJ1-5; possibly TRBD1 for D (6 bases). The germline gives CDR1 LGHNA, CDR2 YNFKEQ. The CDR3 totals 15 residues. Here the CDR3 DNA reads TGTGCCAGCAGCGAAGACGGGGGGCCTCGACAGCCCCAGCATTTT. Protein: CASSEDGGPRQPQHF.

J is TRBJ2-7 and V is TRBV29-1; a possible D gene is TRBD1 (6 bases). V lost 5 bases to trimming and J lost 0 bases, with 11 bases between them. The V gene's germline CDR1 is SQVTM and CDR2 ANQGSEA. The CDR3 consists of 13 residues. The CDR3 DNA sequence: TGCAGCGTTCTTCAGGGGAGCTCCTACGAGCAGTACTTC. This codes for CSVLQGSSYEQYF.

V and J are TRBV10-3 and TRBJ1-2; TRBD1 agrees at 7 bases. The junction had 2 bases not matched to a gene; V was cut back by 4 bases and J by 0 bases. Germline CDR1 is ENHRY and CDR2 is SYGVKD. The CDR3 runs to 14 residues. The CDR3 spells CAISVGQTNYGYTF. Here the CDR3 DNA reads TGTGCCATCAGTGTGGGACAGACTAACTATGGCTACACCTTC.

The V and J genes are TRBV29-1 and TRBJ2-1, with D possibly TRBD2 on 6 matching bases. Germline values: CDR1 SQVTM, CDR2 ANQGSEA. V lost 4 bases and J 1 base, leaving 17 bases between the germline ends. CDR3 length equals 16 residues. CDR3 nucleotide sequence: TGCAGCGTTGGGACCGTAGCGGACCTGTCCTACAATGAGCAGTTCTTC. It codes for CSVGTVADLSYNEQFF.

The chain uses TRBV30 and TRBJ2-2; 7 nucleotides line up with TRBD2. CDR1 and CDR2 from the germline V gene are GTSNPN and SVGIG (reference sequence). V trimming: 4 bases; J trimming: 4 bases; junction bases outside the gene matches: 0. The length of the CDR3 is 12 residues. In DNA form, the CDR3 reads TGTGCCTGGACTAGCGGCACCGGGGAGCTGTTTTTT. This translates into CAWTSGTGELFF.

The genes are TRBV9 and TRBJ1-5, with D possibly TRBD1 on 5 matching bases. This CDR3 spans 14 amino acids. CDR1 is SGDLS and CDR2 is YYNGEE in the germline V gene. With 3 bases removed from V and 4 bases from J, the gap between germline ends came to 11 bases. CDR3 in DNA: TGTGCCAGCAGCGACGGGGCGGGGAATCAGCCCCAGCATTTT. Residues: CASSDGAGNQPQHF. Based on the CDR3 plus reference TRBV9 and TRBJ1-5, the full variable domain is DSGVTQTPKHLITATGQRVTLRCSPRSGDLSVYWYQQSLDQGLQFLIQYYNGEERAKGNILERFSAQQFPDLHSELNLSSLELGDSALYFCASSDGAGNQPQHFGDGTRLSIL.

V usage is TRBV5-5 and J usage is TRBJ1-2; D gene unclear. The CDR3 sequence is 15 residues long. V was shortened by 0 bases and J by 0 bases, with 9 bases between the two germline ends. Germline V gene data show CDR1 as SGHKS and CDR2 as YYEKEE (reference sequence). This CDR3 is CASSLEPRANYGYTF. The CDR3, as DNA: TGTGCCAGCAGCTTGGAGCCGAGAGCTAACTATGGCTACACCTTC.

CDR3 coding DNA: TGTGCCAGCGCCGAGGAGCGCGGCCTCGGCTACGAGCAGTACTTC. It is translated as CASAEERGLGYEQYF. The rearrangement links TRBV6-1 to TRBJ2-7, with D uncertain. The CDR3 length is 15 residues. Trimming left V 8 bases short and J 3 bases short, with 20 bases between. CDR1 and CDR2 from the germline V gene are MNHNS and SASEGT.